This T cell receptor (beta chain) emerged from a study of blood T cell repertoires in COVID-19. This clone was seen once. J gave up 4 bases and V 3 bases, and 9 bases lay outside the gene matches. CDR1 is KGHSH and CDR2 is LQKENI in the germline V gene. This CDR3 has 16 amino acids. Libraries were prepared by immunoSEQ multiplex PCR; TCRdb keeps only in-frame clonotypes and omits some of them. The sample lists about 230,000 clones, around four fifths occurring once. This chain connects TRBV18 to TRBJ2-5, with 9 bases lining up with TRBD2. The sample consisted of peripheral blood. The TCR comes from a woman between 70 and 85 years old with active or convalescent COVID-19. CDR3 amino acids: CASSPLIAGEGETQYF. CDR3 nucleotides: TGTGCCAGCTCACCCCTCATAGCGGGAGAGGGAGAGACCCAGTACTTC.